This T cell receptor beta chain was sequenced during a study of T cell responses to AZD1222 COVID-19 vaccine. Study-level results: Repertoires were sampled only after the peak T cell response.

Measured with immunoSEQ multiplex PCR; TCRdb has only the in-frame clones, and not every one. The table records 150,000 to 200,000 clones, around 90% of them present only once. In the case of this clone: Its antigen remains unknown.

Trimming took off 1 base at V and 9 bases at J, with 10 bases between the two ends. CDR1 and CDR2 from the germline V gene are KGHSH and LQKENI. CDR3 size: 13 residues. This receptor was identified in an adult who received the AZD1222 COVID-19 vaccine. The V and J genes are TRBV18 and TRBJ2-1; D ambiguous. The sample consisted of peripheral blood, taken 28 days after the second AZD1222 dose. CDR3 in amino acids: CASSPRKGPEQFF. As DNA, the CDR3 is TGTGCCAGCTCACCACGGAAAGGACCTGAGCAGTTCTTC.